One T cell receptor (beta chain) is described in this entry. Its antigen is unidentified. This specimen comes from a study of post-analysis software for immune sequencing data. Background on the study: Courses of disease covered relapsing-remitting, secondary progressive and progressive-relapsing multiple sclerosis. Notes on the study in general: Compared with controls, patients showed significantly lower normalized Chao1 diversity. Those samples that were prepared in the same batch co-clustered strongly by F measure. There were roughly 5 TRBV segments more frequent in patients than controls, and TRBV5-6, TRBV5-1 and TRBV20-1 were among them.

The TCR beta cDNA libraries carried unique molecular identifiers. T cells numbering roughly 0.95 to 11 million gave rise to roughly 0.5 million cDNA molecules. Using its own MiXCR run on the PCR reads, TCRdb lists one record per CDR3 protein. Here the sample spans more than 450,000 distinct CDR3 sequences, 34% being singletons. The germline V gene encodes CDR1 SGHAT and CDR2 FQDESV (reference sequence). There are 16 residues in the CDR3. Trimming cost V 2 bases and J 2 bases, with 15 bases left between them. Sequencing was done on a sample of blood. The chain couples TRBV11-1 to TRBJ1-2; maybe TRBD1 (5 bases). This TCR was sampled from a girl under 18 with multiple sclerosis. CDR3 sequence reads: CASSLTPDRNNYGYTF. CDR3 bases: TGTGCCAGCAGCTTAACTCCCGACAGAAACAACTATGGCTACACCTTC.